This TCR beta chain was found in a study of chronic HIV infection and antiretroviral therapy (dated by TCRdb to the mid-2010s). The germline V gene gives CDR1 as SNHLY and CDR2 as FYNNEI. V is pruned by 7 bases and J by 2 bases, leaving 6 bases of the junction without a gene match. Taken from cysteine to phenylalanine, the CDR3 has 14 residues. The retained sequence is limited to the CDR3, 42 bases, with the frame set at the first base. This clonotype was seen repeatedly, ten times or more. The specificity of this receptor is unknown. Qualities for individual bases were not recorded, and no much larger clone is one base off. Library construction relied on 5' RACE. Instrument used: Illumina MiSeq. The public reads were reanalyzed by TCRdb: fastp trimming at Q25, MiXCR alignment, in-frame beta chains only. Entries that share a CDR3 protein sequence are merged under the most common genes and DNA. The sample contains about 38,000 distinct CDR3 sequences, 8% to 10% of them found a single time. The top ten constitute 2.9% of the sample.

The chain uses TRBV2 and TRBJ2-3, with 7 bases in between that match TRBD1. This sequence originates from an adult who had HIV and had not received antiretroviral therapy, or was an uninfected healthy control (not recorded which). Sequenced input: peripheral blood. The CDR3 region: CASKIGTDTDTQYF. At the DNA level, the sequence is TGTGCCAGCAAAATAGGGACAGACACAGATACGCAGTATTTT.